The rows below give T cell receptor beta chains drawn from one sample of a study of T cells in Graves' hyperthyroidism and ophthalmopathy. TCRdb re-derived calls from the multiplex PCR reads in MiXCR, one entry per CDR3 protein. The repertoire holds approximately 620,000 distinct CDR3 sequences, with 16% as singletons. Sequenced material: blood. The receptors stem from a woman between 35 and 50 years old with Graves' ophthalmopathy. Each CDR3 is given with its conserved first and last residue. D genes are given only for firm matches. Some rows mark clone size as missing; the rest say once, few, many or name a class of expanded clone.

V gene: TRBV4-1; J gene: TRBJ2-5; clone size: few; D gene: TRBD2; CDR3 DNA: TGCGCCAGCAGCCAAGGCTCGGGGGGAGAGACCCAGTACTTC; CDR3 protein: CASSQGSGGETQYF
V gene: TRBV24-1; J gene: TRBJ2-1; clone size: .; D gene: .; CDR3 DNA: TGTGCCACCAGTGAAACCGGGCACAATGAGCAGTTCTTC; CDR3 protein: CATSETGHNEQFF
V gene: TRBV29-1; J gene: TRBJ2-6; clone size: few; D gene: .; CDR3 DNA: TGCAGCGTTGCTTGGGGCTTCTCTGGGGCCAACGTCCTGACTTTC; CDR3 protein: CSVAWGFSGANVLTF
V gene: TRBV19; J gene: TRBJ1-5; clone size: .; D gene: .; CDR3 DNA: TGTGCCAGTACCCGGGCCGGGGGCAGGGGTCAGCCCCAGCATTTT; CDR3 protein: CASTRAGGRGQPQHF
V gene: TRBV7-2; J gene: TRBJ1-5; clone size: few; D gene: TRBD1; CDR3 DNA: TGTGCCAGCAGCTCAGTGACAGGGTCTGTTCAGCCCCAGCATTTT; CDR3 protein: CASSSVTGSVQPQHF
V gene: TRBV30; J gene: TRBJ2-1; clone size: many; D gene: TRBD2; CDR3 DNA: TGTGCCTGGAGCGAGACTAGCGGGGTTTACAATGAGCAGTTCTTC; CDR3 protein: CAWSETSGVYNEQFF
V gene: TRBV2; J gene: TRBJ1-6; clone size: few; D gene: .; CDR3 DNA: TGTGCCAGCAGTGAAGTTGTGACTCCTGGGAATTCACCCCTCCACTTT; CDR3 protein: CASSEVVTPGNSPLHF
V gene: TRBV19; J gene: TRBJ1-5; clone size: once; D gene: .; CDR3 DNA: TGTGCCAGTAGTATTTCCCCGGACTATAGCAATCAGCCCCAGCATTTT; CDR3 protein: CASSISPDYSNQPQHF
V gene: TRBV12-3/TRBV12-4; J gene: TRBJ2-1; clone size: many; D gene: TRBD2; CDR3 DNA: TGTGCCAGCACCCTTATGACTAGCGGGAGAAGCACTGAGCAGTTCTTC; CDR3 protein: CASTLMTSGRSTEQFF
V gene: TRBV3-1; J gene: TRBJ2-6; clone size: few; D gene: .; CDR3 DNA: TGTGCCAGCCGAAGTTCGTTCTCTGGGGCCAACGTCCTGACTTTC; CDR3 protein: CASRSSFSGANVLTF
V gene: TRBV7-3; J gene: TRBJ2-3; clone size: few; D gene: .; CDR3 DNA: TGTGCCAGCAGCCGCAACCGGGGGGCTAGCACAGATACGCAGTATTTT; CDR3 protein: CASSRNRGASTDTQYF
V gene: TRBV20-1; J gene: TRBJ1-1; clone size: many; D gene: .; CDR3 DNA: TGCAGTGCTAGTGTTAGGGACACTGAAGCTTTCTTT; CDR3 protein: CSASVRDTEAFF
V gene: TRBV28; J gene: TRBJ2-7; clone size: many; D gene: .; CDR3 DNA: TGTGCCAGCAGTCCGGACAGTGGCGAGCAGTACTTC; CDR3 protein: CASSPDSGEQYF
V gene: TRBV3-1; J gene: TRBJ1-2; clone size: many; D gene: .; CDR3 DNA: TGTGCCAGCAGCTTGCGGAGTTATGGCTACACCTTC; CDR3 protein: CASSLRSYGYTF
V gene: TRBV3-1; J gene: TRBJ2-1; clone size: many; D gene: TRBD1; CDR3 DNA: TGTGCCAGCAGCCCCCCCGGGACAGGGGGGTACAATGAGCAGTTCTTC; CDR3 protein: CASSPPGTGGYNEQFF
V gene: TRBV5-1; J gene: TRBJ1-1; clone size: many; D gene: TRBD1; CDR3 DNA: TGCGCCAGCAGCTCATGGACAGGGGGACGAACTGAAGCTTTCTTT; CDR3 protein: CASSSWTGGRTEAFF
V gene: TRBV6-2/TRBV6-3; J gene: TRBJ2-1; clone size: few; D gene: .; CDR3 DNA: TGTGCCAGCAGTTACTCCCCTCCCGGCGGGGTTTACAATGAGCAGTTCTTC; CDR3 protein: CASSYSPPGGVYNEQFF
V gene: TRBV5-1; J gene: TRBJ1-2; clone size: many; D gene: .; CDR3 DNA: TGCGCCAGCAGATCGACAGCGGACAACTATGGCTACACCTTC; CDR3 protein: CASRSTADNYGYTF
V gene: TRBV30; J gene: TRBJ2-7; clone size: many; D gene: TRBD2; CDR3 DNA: TGTGCCTGGAGTAGCGGGGGAAGTACCTACGAGCAGTACTTC; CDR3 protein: CAWSSGGSTYEQYF
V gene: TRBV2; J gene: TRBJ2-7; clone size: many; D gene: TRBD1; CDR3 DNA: TGTGCCAGCAGTGGTAGGGACAGGGTCTACGAGCAGTACTTC; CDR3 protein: CASSGRDRVYEQYF
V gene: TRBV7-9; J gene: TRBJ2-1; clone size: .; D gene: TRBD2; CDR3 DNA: TGTGCCAGCAGCTCTAGCGGAATGGAGCAGTTCTTC; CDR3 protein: CASSSSGMEQFF